These 30 T cell receptor beta chains originate from one sample sequenced in a study of blood T cells in healthy people across ages. Sample-barcoded 5' priming and a J-beta primer mix drove a second PCR of roughly 6 to 12 cycles. TCRdb re-called the 5' RACE reads with MiXCR, one entry per CDR3 protein. The sample lists 700,000 or so distinct CDR3 sequences; 22% were seen once. The specimen sequenced was blood. These receptors were taken from a man between 65 and 79 years old in good health.

The table lists this clonotype with a few counts. J is TRBJ2-1 and V is TRBV10-3, with a possible D match to TRBD1 (5 bases). TRBJ2-5 explains the end of the DNA better; the J call may be wrong. Per germline, CDR1 ENHRY and CDR2 SYGVKD. The CDR3 length is 14 residues. The CDR3 here is CAISDQGSRETQYF. DNA for the CDR3: TGTGCCATCAGTGATCAGGGTTCTAGAGAGACCCAGTACTTC.

The table lists this clonotype with a few counts. The chain couples TRBV11-2 to TRBJ1-4, with D possibly matching TRBD1 (5 bases). CDR1 is SGHAT and CDR2 is FQNNGV in the germline V gene. The CDR3 runs 15 residues. Trimming cost V 6 bases and J 8 bases, with 19 bases left between them. The CDR3 bases are TGTGCCAGCAGTTCTAACGGGGGGGTGCGGGAAAAACTGTTTTTT. This gives the protein CASSSNGGVREKLFF.

This clonotype was seen more than once but under ten times. The chain uses TRBV4-1 and TRBJ1-4; the D is unclear. V was clipped by 0 bases and J by 10 bases, with 12 bases between them. CDR1 is MGHRA and CDR2 is YSYEKL in the germline V gene. This CDR3 comprises 14 residues. As DNA, the CDR3 is TGCGCCAGCAGCCAAGATAATGGCTCAGGAAAACTGTTTTTT. Amino acids: CASSQDNGSGKLFF.

This clonotype occurred many times. The chain has TRBV7-2 and TRBJ2-5, with TRBD2 identical over 9 bases. The length of the CDR3 is 15 residues. V lost 3 bases to trimming and J lost 4 bases; unmatched junction nucleotides: 6. The germline V gene has CDR1 SGHTA and CDR2 FQGNSA. The CDR3 DNA reads TGTGCCAGCAGCTTTACAGCGGGAGGAGTAGAGACCCAGTACTTC. Encoded protein: CASSFTAGGVETQYF.

This clonotype was seen a few times. V is TRBV6-1 and J is TRBJ1-3; D is perhaps TRBD1 (5 bases). CDR1 MNHNS and CDR2 SASEGT come from the germline V gene. Trimming left V 4 bases short and J 4 bases short, with 11 bases between. This CDR3 comprises 14 residues. CDR3 sequence (DNA): TGTGCCAGCAGTGTGGGCAGGGTCGGAAACACCATATATTTT. The encoded protein is CASSVGRVGNTIYF.

The V gene is TRBV30, the J gene TRBJ2-2, with D hard to call. The CDR3 length is 14 residues. Trimming took off 0 bases at V and 1 base at J, with 6 bases between the two ends. Per germline, CDR1 GTSNPN and CDR2 SVGIG (reference sequence). The CDR3 DNA sequence: TGTGCCTGGAGTGTAGAGCGGAACACCGGGGAGCTGTTTTTT. Translating it yields CAWSVERNTGELFF.

The rearrangement uses TRBV7-2 and TRBJ2-7, with 10 bases fitting TRBD2. The CDR3 has 13 residues. CDR1 and CDR2 from the germline V gene are SGHTA and FQGNSA. Trimming took 4 bases from V and 6 from J; bases not matched to a gene: 3. The CDR3 DNA reads TGTGCCAGCAGCTCTAGCGGGAGACGCGAGCAGTACGTC. Amino acids: CASSSSGRREQYV.

The chain carries TRBV3-1 and TRBJ2-5, with TRBD2 identical over 9 bases. Germline V gene sequence: CDR1 LGHDT, CDR2 YNNKEL (reference sequence). V was clipped by 0 bases and J by 5 bases; unmatched bases: 7. The CDR3 is made up of 16 amino acids. CDR3 DNA sequence: TGTGCCAGCAGCCAAGATAGGGCGGGGGGGCGTGAGACCCAGTACTTC. Protein product: CASSQDRAGGRETQYF.

The V and J genes are TRBV5-1 and TRBJ2-3, with TRBD2 as a possible D gene (7 bases). The germline CDR1 and CDR2 sequences are SGHRS and YFSETQ. The V end was cut by 3 bases, the J end by 0 bases, with 14 bases between. This CDR3 has 16 amino acids. CDR3 region: CASSSGGLPSTDTQYF. CDR3 DNA sequence: TGCGCCAGCAGCTCGGGGGGCCTCCCTAGCACAGATACGCAGTATTTT.

The rearrangement links TRBV12-3 or TRBV12-4 to TRBJ2-5; 13 nucleotides match TRBD2. The CDR3 has 16 residues. With 5 bases clipped from V and 1 base from J, the junction kept 4 bases outside the gene matches. The CDR3 nucleotides are TGTGCCAGCAGTCCGGGACTAGCGGGGATCCAAGAGACCCAGTACTTC. Its translation is CASSPGLAGIQETQYF.

This clonotype was recorded at least ten times. This chain joins TRBV5-5 and TRBJ2-3; tentatively, D is TRBD2 (7 bases). V shed 3 bases and J shed 6 bases, with 14 bases lying between them. Germline assignment: CDR1 SGHKS and CDR2 YYEKEE (reference sequence). The CDR3 is made up of 14 amino acids. The CDR3 is CASSYGGPPDTQYF. The CDR3 DNA reads as TGTGCCAGCAGCTACGGGGGGCCTCCGGATACGCAGTATTTT.

Concerning this clonotype itself: As the CDR3 is not closed by the conserved phenylalanine or tryptophan, this likely results from a read error. The gene calls are TRBV9 and TRBJ2-7; 7 nucleotides match TRBD1. Germline CDR1 is SGDLS and CDR2 is YYNGEE. The CDR3 extends over 14 amino acids. With 3 bases clipped from V and 3 bases from J, the junction kept 6 bases outside the gene matches. CDR3 in DNA: TGTGCCAGCAGCGGAACCCGGGACAGCTACGAGCAGTACCTC. Translated: CASSGTRDSYEQYL.

CDR3 in DNA: TGTGCCAGCAGTTACGGAGACAGGGGTACTGAAGCTTTCTTT. Translating gives CASSYGDRGTEAFF. The chain employs TRBV6-6 and TRBJ1-1; 8 nucleotides agree with TRBD1. Per the germline V gene, CDR1 is MNHNY and CDR2 is SVGAGI (reference sequence). CDR3 length: 14 residues. Losses at the gene ends were 2 bases for V and 5 bases for J; bases not matched to a gene: 4.

The chain carries TRBV28 and TRBJ1-2, with 7 positions matching TRBD1. This CDR3 has 16 residues. Germline trimming cut 2 bases from V and 2 bases from J; bases unmatched to any gene: 8. The germline V gene encodes CDR1 MDHEN and CDR2 SYDVKM. The CDR3 region is CASSLAIPGQNYGYTF. In DNA, the CDR3 is TGTGCCAGCAGTTTAGCTATACCGGGACAGAACTATGGCTACACCTTC.

This clonotype was picked up many times. The V and J genes are TRBV20-1 and TRBJ2-3; D call uncertain. V was trimmed by 2 bases and J by 0 bases, leaving 12 bases between them. This CDR3 has 15 residues. CDR1 DFQATT and CDR2 SNEGSKA come from the germline V gene (reference sequence). For the CDR3, the DNA is TGCAGTGCTAGACCCCCCGGACGCAGCACAGATACGCAGTATTTT. Translating gives CSARPPGRSTDTQYF.

The rearrangement uses TRBV20-1 and TRBJ2-4; 13 bases are shared with TRBD2. Germline assignment: CDR1 DFQATT and CDR2 SNEGSKA (reference sequence). With V trimmed by 0 bases and J by 5 bases, 4 bases remained unmatched. The CDR3 extends over 16 amino acids. The CDR3 loop reads CSAREGTSGEQNIQYF. The CDR3 region has the DNA TGCAGTGCTAGAGAGGGGACTAGCGGGGAACAAAACATTCAGTACTTC.

This clonotype was counted only a few times. The chain couples TRBV29-1 to TRBJ1-5; D remains ambiguous. V was cut by 4 bases and J by 2 bases, with 12 bases left in between. Germline lookup yields CDR1 SQVTM and CDR2 ANQGSEA. The CDR3 spans 14 residues. The CDR3 DNA is TGCAGCGTTGCTATGGGTCTGGGCAATCAGCCCCAGCATTTT. This gives the protein CSVAMGLGNQPQHF.

The chain uses TRBV5-1 and TRBJ2-1; the D gene is possibly TRBD1 (6 bases). The end of the DNA is better explained by TRBJ2-5, so the J call may be wrong. CDR3 length: 14 amino acids. Looked up from germline, CDR1 is SGHRS and CDR2 is YFSETQ. CDR3 in amino acids: CASSLTDSQETQYF. The CDR3, as DNA: TGCGCCAGCAGCTTGACGGACAGCCAAGAGACCCAGTACTTC.

The V call is TRBV28, the J call TRBJ2-3; 8 bases map to TRBD1. CDR1 and CDR2 (germline): MDHEN, SYDVKM. This CDR3 comprises 15 residues. The trim removed 6 bases at V and 7 bases at J, leaving 12 bases unmatched. CDR3 sequence: CASRPRDRRLYTQYF. The CDR3 DNA reads TGTGCCAGCAGGCCCCGGGACAGGAGGCTATATACGCAGTATTTT.

Comment on this clonotype: A junction end diverges from the germline sequence, so it may reflect a read error. The chain links TRBV29-1 to TRBJ2-1; 13 bases line up with TRBD2. The CDR3 has 13 amino acids. CDR1 SQVTM and CDR2 ANQGSEA come from the germline V gene. The CDR3 loop reads CSVGTSGSKVESF. In DNA form, the CDR3 reads TGCAGCGTTGGGACTAGCGGGAGTAAAGTGGAAAGCTTC.

This clonotype appeared many times. The rearrangement uses TRBV3-1 and TRBJ2-7, with TRBD2 identical over 9 bases. The better agreement between TRBJ2-1 and the DNA end casts doubt on the J call. Germline assignment: CDR1 LGHDT and CDR2 YNNKEL (reference sequence). The CDR3 contains 15 residues. CDR3 in DNA: TGTGCCAGCAGCCAAGGACTAGCGGCTAACAATGAGCAGTTCTTC. Translated, it gives CASSQGLAANNEQFF.

Details on this clonotype: This clone may be a read error of a much larger clone one base away. This chain links TRBV20-1 with TRBJ1-4; 7 nucleotides line up with TRBD1. The V gene's germline CDR1 is DFQATT and CDR2 SNEGSKA (reference sequence). The CDR3 totals 14 residues. After removal of 6 bases from V and 13 bases from J, the junction contained 17 bases not matched to a gene. For the CDR3, the DNA is TGCAGTGCACCCGCTGGGCAGGGGGTTGGAAGACTGTTTTTT. Its translation: CSAPAGQGVGRLFF.

The sample holds a few counts of this clonotype. The genes are TRBV4-1 and TRBJ2-3; 10 bases are a match to TRBD2. The germline gives CDR1 MGHRA, CDR2 YSYEKL. This CDR3 is 16 amino acids long. Trimming at V came to 0 bases and at J to 11 bases, leaving 11 bases not matched to a gene. CDR3 region: CASSQDRASGGPKQYF. CDR3 bases: TGCGCCAGCAGCCAAGATCGGGCTAGCGGGGGTCCTAAGCAGTATTTT.

This clonotype was picked up a small number of times. This sequence joins TRBV3-1 and TRBJ2-2, with D perhaps given as TRBD1 or TRBD2 (6 bases each). Deletions cut 3 bases from V and 5 bases from J, with 13 bases between. The CDR3 loop spans 15 amino acids. Per the germline V gene, CDR1 is LGHDT and CDR2 is YNNKEL (reference sequence). For the CDR3, the DNA is TGTGCCAGCAGCCAGGCGGGACAAGTGACCGGGGAGCTGTTTTTT. Its protein is CASSQAGQVTGELFF.

The chain recombines TRBV6-5 with TRBJ2-1, with 7 bases identical to TRBD2. V lost 2 bases, J lost 1 base, and 2 bases stayed unmatched. Germline CDR1 MNHEY, CDR2 SVGAGI. CDR3 size: 15 residues. The CDR3, as DNA: TGTGCCAGCAGTTACGTGCGGGGGTCCTACAATGAGCAGTTCTTC. This sequence encodes CASSYVRGSYNEQFF.

This sequence joins TRBV6-2 or TRBV6-3 and TRBJ2-7, with 9 bases fitting TRBD2. V lost 3 bases and J lost 0; bases outside the gene matches: 12. The germline V gene encodes CDR1 MNHEY and CDR2 SVGEGT. CDR3 size: 18 residues. The CDR3 here is CASSYPPRLAESSYEQYV. For the CDR3, the DNA is TGTGCCAGCAGTTATCCGCCAAGACTAGCGGAGAGCTCCTACGAGCAGTACGTC.

This chain connects TRBV30 to TRBJ1-2; no definite D call. Germline-derived CDR1 and CDR2 are GTSNPN and SVGIG (reference sequence). The CDR3 spans 11 residues. Trimming cost V 2 bases and J 7 bases, with 8 bases left between them. DNA of the CDR3: TGTGCCTGGAGTTACGTGGTTGGCTACACCTTC. It is translated as CAWSYVVGYTF.

The rearrangement links TRBV6-5 to TRBJ1-2, with TRBD1 identical over 7 bases. V was pared by 4 bases and J by 2 bases, with 7 bases of the junction left unmatched. This CDR3 spans 15 amino acids. Germline assignment: CDR1 MNHEY and CDR2 SVGAGI. DNA of the CDR3: TGTGCCAGCAGTTCCTACAGGGGCCTAAACTATGGCTACACCTTC. This translates into CASSSYRGLNYGYTF.

Turning to this clonotype: An end of the junction does not agree with germline; a read error may underlie this. V is TRBV29-1 and J is TRBJ2-5; 9 bases map to TRBD1. Germline values: CDR1 SQVTM, CDR2 ANQGSEA. The CDR3 totals 15 residues. Here the CDR3 reads CSVEKTGGGVETQYF. CDR3 nucleotides: TGCAGTGTTGAGAAGACAGGGGGGGGTGTGGAGACCCAGTACTTC.

This clonotype was seen more than once but under ten times. This chain uses TRBV5-1 with TRBJ2-7, with unresolved D. The V gene's germline CDR1 is SGHRS and CDR2 YFSETQ. With 1 base removed from V and 2 bases from J, the gap between germline ends came to 13 bases. CDR3 length equals 15 residues. CDR3 in DNA: TGCGCCAGCAGCTTGTCCGGTCCCTCTCCCTACGAGCAGTACTTC. Protein product: CASSLSGPSPYEQYF.